The 14 T cell receptor beta chains given below trace back to one sample, sequenced in a study of T cell repertoires in ileal Crohn's disease. The time point denotes: inflamed ileum from the surgical specimen. The data were produced by immunoSEQ multiplex PCR, yet TCRdb's version contains in-frame clones alone and is incomplete. Of about 1,800 clones detected, less than 90% appear once; the ten largest clones hold about 20%. Sequencing was carried out using ileal tissue. These receptors all come from an adult with Crohn's disease.

This chain links TRBV5-5 with TRBJ2-3, with TRBD1 identical over 8 bases. The CDR3 consists of 15 residues. Germline CDR1 is SGHKS and CDR2 is YYEKEE (reference sequence). The V gene end was trimmed by 4 bases and the J gene end by 4 bases; junction bases not matched to a gene: 8. The CDR3 DNA is TGTGCCAGCAGCGCCTGGACAGGGATGTCAGATACGCAGTATTTT. It translates to CASSAWTGMSDTQYF.

Concerning this clone: The sample carries other DNA sequences with the same CDR3. The rearrangement uses TRBV7-3 and TRBJ2-3; 11 positions match TRBD2. Germline CDR1 SGHTA, CDR2 FQGTGA. V lost 5 bases and J lost 0; bases outside the gene matches: 1. The CDR3 is 15 residues long. In DNA, the CDR3 is TGTGCCAGCAGCCCTAGCGGGGGGAGCACAGATACGCAGTATTTT. It encodes CASSPSGGSTDTQYF.

The chain joins TRBV5-4 to TRBJ1-2; 7 nucleotides align to TRBD1. The ends lost 1 base at V and 6 bases at J; junction bases unmatched: 9. Per germline, CDR1 SGHNT and CDR2 YYREEE (reference sequence). This CDR3 comprises 15 residues. In DNA, the CDR3 is TGTGCCAGCAGCTTGACGGCAGGGGGGGAAGATGGCTACACCTTC. Amino acids: CASSLTAGGEDGYTF.

V usage is TRBV19 and J usage is TRBJ1-2, with D possibly being TRBD1 (5 bases). Per the germline V gene, CDR1 is LNHDA and CDR2 is SQIVND (reference sequence). CDR3 length: 13 amino acids. The V gene lost 4 bases and the J gene lost 8 bases, with 14 bases spanning the gap. This CDR3 reads CASSTINHRGYTF. CDR3 sequence (DNA): TGTGCCAGTAGTACGATAAACCACAGGGGCTACACCTTC.

The chain carries TRBV2 and TRBJ2-2; 8 bases are a match to TRBD1. Germline V lookup: CDR1 SNHLY, CDR2 FYNNEI. This CDR3 comprises 14 residues. V lost 7 bases, J lost 1 base, and 2 bases stayed unmatched. CDR3 amino acids: CASKGQVNTGELFF. Written as DNA, the CDR3 is TGTGCCAGCAAGGGACAGGTGAACACCGGGGAGCTGTTTTTT.

The V gene is TRBV2, the J gene TRBJ1-6; D gene unclear. CDR3 length equals 13 residues. V lost 6 bases and J lost 2, with 5 bases in between. Germline CDR1 SNHLY, CDR2 FYNNEI. The CDR3 protein is CASSTTYNSPLHF. The CDR3 DNA is TGTGCCAGCAGCACAACCTATAATTCACCCCTCCACTTT.

The J gene is TRBJ2-6, the V gene TRBV2; D is possibly TRBD1 (5 bases). Germline V lookup: CDR1 SNHLY, CDR2 FYNNEI. This CDR3 is built from 17 residues. Between the trimmed V and J ends, which lost 6 bases and 0 bases, there was a span of 15 bases. In DNA form, the CDR3 reads TGTGCCAGCAGCAGACACCAGGGCCCCTCTGGGGCCAACGTCCTGACTTTC. The encoded protein is CASSRHQGPSGANVLTF.

This sequence joins TRBV6-4 and TRBJ2-2; D is perhaps TRBD2 (5 bases). The germline V gene encodes CDR1 MRHNA and CDR2 SNTAGT. Trimming shortened V by 0 bases and J by 3 bases, and 5 bases separated the two germline ends. The CDR3 loop spans 14 amino acids. In nucleotides, the CDR3 is TGTGCCAGCAGTGACTCCGGGGACACCGGGGAGCTGTTTTTT. Residues: CASSDSGDTGELFF.

This clone has a single count. The genes are TRBV4-3 and TRBJ2-1; D is perhaps TRBD2 (6 bases). There are 16 residues in the CDR3. Germline values: CDR1 LGHNA, CDR2 YSLEER. Trimming left V 4 bases short and J 1 base short, with 14 bases between. The CDR3 DNA is TGCGCCAGCAGCCTCCAACCGGGACTGTCCTACAATGAGCAGTTCTTC. It specifies CASSLQPGLSYNEQFF.

In nucleotides, the CDR3 is TGCGCCAGCAGTGTAGACATGACTAACACTGAAGCTTTCTTT. Protein sequence: CASSVDMTNTEAFF. The chain employs TRBV10-1 and TRBJ1-1, with D unclear. The V gene's germline CDR1 is WNHNN and CDR2 SYGVQD (reference sequence). CDR3 length equals 14 residues. V dropped 4 bases and J dropped 2 bases, with 11 bases sitting between them.

The chain links TRBV6-6 to TRBJ1-5; D not resolved. The CDR3 runs 15 residues. Germline V lookup: CDR1 MNHNY, CDR2 SVGAGI (reference sequence). V was shortened by 6 bases and J by 0 bases, with 12 bases between the two germline ends. This CDR3 reads CASRTEGVSNQPQHF. The CDR3 DNA is TGTGCCAGCAGAACAGAAGGAGTTAGCAATCAGCCCCAGCATTTT.

The chain combines TRBV6-6 with TRBJ1-2, with a tentative D call TRBD1 (6 bases). The CDR3 spans 14 residues. CDR1 MNHNY and CDR2 SVGAGI come from the germline V gene (reference sequence). Trimming cost V 7 bases and J 3 bases, with 15 bases left between them. CDR3: CASTWGGRDYGYTF. The CDR3, as DNA: TGTGCCAGCACCTGGGGGGGGCGTGACTATGGCTACACCTTC.

The chain joins TRBV7-2 to TRBJ2-5, with D possibly matching TRBD1 (6 bases). The CDR3 extends over 15 amino acids. The germline CDR1 and CDR2 sequences are SGHTA and FQGNSA. V was cut by 5 bases and J by 4 bases, with 17 bases left in between. The CDR3 bases are TGTGCCAGCAGCCCCCAGACAGGAAAGGGAGAGACCCAGTACTTC. This sequence encodes CASSPQTGKGETQYF. Full variable domain (outside the CDR3, taken from reference TRBV7-2 and TRBJ2-5): GAGVSQSPSNKVTEKGKDVELRCDPISGHTALYWYRQSLGQGLEFLIYFQGNSAPDKSGLPSDRFSAERTGGSVSTLTIQRTQQEDSAVYLCASSPQTGKGETQYFGPGTRLLVL.

The chain links TRBV6-1 to TRBJ2-1; 11 nucleotides align to TRBD1. The V and J ends lost 8 bases and 6 bases, in that order; junction bases with no gene match: 6. The CDR3 sequence is 14 residues long. Germline V CDR1 and CDR2: MNHNS, SASEGT. This CDR3 is CASDPDRGRNEQFF. Written as DNA, the CDR3 is TGTGCCAGCGACCCGGACAGGGGGCGCAATGAGCAGTTCTTC.